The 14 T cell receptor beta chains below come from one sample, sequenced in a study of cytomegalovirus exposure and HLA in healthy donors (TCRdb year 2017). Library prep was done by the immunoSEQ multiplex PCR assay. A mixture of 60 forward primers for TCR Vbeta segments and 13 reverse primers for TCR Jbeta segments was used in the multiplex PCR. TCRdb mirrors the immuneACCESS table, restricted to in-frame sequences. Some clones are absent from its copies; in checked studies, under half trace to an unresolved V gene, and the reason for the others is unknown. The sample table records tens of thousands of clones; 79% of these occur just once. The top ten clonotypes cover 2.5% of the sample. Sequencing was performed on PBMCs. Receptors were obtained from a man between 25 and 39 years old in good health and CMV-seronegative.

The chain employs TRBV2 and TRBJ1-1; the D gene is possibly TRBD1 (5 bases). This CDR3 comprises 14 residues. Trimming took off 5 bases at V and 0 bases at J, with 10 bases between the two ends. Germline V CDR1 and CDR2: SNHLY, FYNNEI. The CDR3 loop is CASSLRQLNTEAFF. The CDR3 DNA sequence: TGTGCCAGCAGTTTAAGACAGTTGAACACTGAAGCTTTCTTT.

The CDR3 loop is CASSPAGRGTEAFF. For the CDR3, the DNA is TGTGCCAGCTCACCAGCAGGGCGGGGCACTGAAGCTTTCTTT. V is TRBV18 and J is TRBJ1-1; TRBD1 is a possible D gene (5 bases). The CDR3 sequence is 14 residues long. With 2 bases removed from V and 4 bases from J, the gap between germline ends came to 11 bases. CDR1 is KGHSH, CDR2 LQKENI, per germline. The whole variable domain, filled in from reference TRBV18 and TRBJ1-1, reads NAGVMQNPRHLVRRRGQEARLRCSPMKGHSHVYWYRQLPEEGLKFMVYLQKENIIDESGMPKERFSAEFPKEGPSILRIQQVVRGDSAAYFCASSPAGRGTEAFFGQGTRLTVV.

CDR3: CASRYRQGEQYF. The CDR3 DNA reads as TGTGCCAGCAGATACCGGCAGGGTGAGCAGTACTTC. The gene calls are TRBV13 and TRBJ2-7; possible D gene TRBD1, 5 bases. The CDR3 has 12 residues. Germline lookup yields CDR1 PRHDT and CDR2 FYEKMQ (reference sequence). V was pared by 6 bases and J by 7 bases, with 13 bases between. Full variable domain (missing parts from reference TRBV13 and TRBJ2-7): AAGVIQSPRHLIKEKRETATLKCYPIPRHDTVYWYQQGPGQDPQFLISFYEKMQSDKGSIPDRFSAQQFSDYHSELNMSSLELGDSALYFCASRYRQGEQYFGPGTRLTVT.

The CDR3 region is CASSFRRQSRNYEKLFF. In nucleotides, the CDR3 is TGTGCCAGCAGCTTCCGGAGGCAGTCAAGGAACTATGAAAAACTGTTTTTT. The rearrangement uses TRBV5-6 and TRBJ1-4, with unresolved D. Looked up from germline, CDR1 is SGHDT and CDR2 is YYEEEE. This CDR3 contains 17 residues. The V gene lost 2 bases and the J gene lost 6 bases, with 20 bases spanning the gap.

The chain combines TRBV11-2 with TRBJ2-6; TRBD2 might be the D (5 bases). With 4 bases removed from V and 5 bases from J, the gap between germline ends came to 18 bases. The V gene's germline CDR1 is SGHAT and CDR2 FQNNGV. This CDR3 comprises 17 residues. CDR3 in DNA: TGTGCCAGCAGCTCTCCGGGATCTCCTTCTTGGGCCAACGTCCTGACTTTC. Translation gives CASSSPGSPSWANVLTF.

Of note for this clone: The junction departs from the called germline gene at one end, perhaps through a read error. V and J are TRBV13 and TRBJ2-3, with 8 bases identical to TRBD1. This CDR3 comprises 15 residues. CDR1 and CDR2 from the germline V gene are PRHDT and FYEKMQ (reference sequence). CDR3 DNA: TGTCCCAGCAGCCCACGACAGGGGATGACAGATACGCAGTATTTT. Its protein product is CPSSPRQGMTDTQYF.

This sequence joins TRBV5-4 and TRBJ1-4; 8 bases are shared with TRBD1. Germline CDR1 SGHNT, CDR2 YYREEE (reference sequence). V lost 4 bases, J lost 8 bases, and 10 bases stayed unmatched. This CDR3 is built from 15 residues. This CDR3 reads CASSPDRVGVEKLFF. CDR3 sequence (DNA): TGTGCCAGCAGCCCGGACAGGGTGGGAGTGGAAAAACTGTTTTTT.

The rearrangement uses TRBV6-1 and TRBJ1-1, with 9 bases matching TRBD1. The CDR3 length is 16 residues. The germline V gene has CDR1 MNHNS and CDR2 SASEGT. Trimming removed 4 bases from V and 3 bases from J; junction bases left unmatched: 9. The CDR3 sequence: CASSVGQGYLDTEAFF. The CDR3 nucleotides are TGTGCCAGCAGTGTGGGACAGGGCTATCTGGACACTGAAGCTTTCTTT.

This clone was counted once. The CDR3 loop reads CASSDMELRAFF. The CDR3 DNA is TGTGCCAGCAGTGATATGGAACTGAGGGCTTTCTTT. The rearrangement uses TRBV2 and TRBJ1-1, with no clear D. V was pared by 3 bases and J by 11 bases, with 13 bases between. The CDR3 spans 12 residues. Germline lookup yields CDR1 SNHLY and CDR2 FYNNEI.

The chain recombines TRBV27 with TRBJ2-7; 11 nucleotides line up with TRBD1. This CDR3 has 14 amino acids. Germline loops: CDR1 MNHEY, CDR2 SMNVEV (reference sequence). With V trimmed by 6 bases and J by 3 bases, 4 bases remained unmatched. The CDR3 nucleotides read TGTGCCAGCAGGGACAGGGGGCGATACTACGAGCAGTACTTC. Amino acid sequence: CASRDRGRYYEQYF.

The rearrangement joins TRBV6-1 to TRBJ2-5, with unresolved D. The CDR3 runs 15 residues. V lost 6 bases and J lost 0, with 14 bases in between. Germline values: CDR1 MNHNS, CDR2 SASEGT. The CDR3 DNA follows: TGTGCCAGCAGCAGGCCACATTCGTACCAAGAGACCCAGTACTTC. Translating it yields CASSRPHSYQETQYF.

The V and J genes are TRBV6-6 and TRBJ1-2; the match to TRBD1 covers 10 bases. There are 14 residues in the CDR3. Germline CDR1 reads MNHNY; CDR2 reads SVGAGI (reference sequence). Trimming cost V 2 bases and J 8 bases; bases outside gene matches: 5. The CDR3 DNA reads TGTGCCAGCAGTTACCGACAGGGGGCGGGGGGCTACACCTTC. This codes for CASSYRQGAGGYTF.

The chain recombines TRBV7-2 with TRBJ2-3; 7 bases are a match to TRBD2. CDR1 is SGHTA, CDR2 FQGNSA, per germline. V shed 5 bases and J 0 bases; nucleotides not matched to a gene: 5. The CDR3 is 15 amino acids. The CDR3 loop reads CASSRGVISTDTQYF. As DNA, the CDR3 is TGTGCCAGCAGCCGGGGGGTTATTAGCACAGATACGCAGTATTTT.

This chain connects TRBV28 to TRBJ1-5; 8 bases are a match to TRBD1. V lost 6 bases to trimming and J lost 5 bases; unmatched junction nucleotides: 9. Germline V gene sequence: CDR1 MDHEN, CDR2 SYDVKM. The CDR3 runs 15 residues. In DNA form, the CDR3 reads TGTGCCAGCAGGCCTCGGACAGGGCCGTATCAGCCCCAGCATTTT. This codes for CASRPRTGPYQPQHF.